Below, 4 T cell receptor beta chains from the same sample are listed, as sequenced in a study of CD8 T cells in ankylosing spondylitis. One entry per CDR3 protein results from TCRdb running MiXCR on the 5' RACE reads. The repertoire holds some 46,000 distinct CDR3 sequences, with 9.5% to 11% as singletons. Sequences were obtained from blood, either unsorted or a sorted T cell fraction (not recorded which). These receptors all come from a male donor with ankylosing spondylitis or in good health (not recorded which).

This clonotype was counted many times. The CDR3 DNA sequence: TGTGCCAGCAGTTCTGCACGGGGGGCGAGGGGCTACACCTTC. Translated, it gives CASSSARGARGYTF. This chain uses TRBV12-3 or TRBV12-4 with TRBJ1-2; a possible D gene is TRBD1 (6 bases). This CDR3 is 14 amino acids long. V was clipped by 4 bases and J by 8 bases, with 17 bases between them.

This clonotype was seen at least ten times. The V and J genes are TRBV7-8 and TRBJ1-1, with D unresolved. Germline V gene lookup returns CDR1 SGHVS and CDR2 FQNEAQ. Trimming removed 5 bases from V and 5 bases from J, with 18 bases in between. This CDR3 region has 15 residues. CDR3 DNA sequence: TGTGCCAGCAGCGCCTTGGTTCTCCAAGGGACTGAAGCTTTCTTT. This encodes CASSALVLQGTEAFF. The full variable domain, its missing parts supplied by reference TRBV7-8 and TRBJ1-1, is GAGVSQSPRYKVAKRGQDVALRCDPISGHVSLFWYQQALGQGPEFLTYFQNEAQLDKSGLPSDRFFAERPEGSVSTLKIQRTQQEDSAVYLCASSALVLQGTEAFFGQGTRLTVV.

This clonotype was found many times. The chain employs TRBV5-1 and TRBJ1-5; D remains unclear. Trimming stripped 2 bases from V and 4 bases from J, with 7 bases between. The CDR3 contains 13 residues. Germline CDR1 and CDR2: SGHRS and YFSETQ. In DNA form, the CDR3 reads TGCGCCAGCAGCTTCAGTGGGAATCAGCCCCAGCATTTT. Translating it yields CASSFSGNQPQHF.

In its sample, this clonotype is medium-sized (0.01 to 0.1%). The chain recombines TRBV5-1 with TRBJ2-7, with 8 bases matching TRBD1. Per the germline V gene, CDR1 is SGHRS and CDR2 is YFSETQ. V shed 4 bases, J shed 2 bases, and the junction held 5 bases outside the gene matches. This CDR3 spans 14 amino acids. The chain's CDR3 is CASSAPGQAYEQYF. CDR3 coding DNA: TGCGCCAGCAGCGCACCGGGACAGGCCTACGAGCAGTACTTC. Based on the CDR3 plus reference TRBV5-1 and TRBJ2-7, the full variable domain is KAGVTQTPRYLIKTRGQQVTLSCSPISGHRSVSWYQQTPGQGLQFLFEYFSETQRNKGNFPGRFSGRQFSNSRSEMNVSTLELGDSALYLCASSAPGQAYEQYFGPGTRLTVT.